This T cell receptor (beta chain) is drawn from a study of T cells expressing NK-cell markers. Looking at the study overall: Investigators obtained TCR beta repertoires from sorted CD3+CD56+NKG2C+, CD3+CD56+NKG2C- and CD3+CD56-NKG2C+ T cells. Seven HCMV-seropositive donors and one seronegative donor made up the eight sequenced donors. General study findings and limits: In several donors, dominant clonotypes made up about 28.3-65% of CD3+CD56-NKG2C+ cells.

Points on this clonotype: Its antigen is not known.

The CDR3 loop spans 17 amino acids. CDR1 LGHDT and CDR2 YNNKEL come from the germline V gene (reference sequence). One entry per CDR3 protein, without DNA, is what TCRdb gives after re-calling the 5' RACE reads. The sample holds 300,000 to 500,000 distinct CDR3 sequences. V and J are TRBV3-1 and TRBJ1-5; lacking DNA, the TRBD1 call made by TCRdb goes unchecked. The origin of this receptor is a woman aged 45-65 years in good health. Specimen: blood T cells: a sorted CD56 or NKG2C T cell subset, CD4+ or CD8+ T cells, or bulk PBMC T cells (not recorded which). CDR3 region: CASSPSRDRVGNQPQHF.